This TCR beta chain is drawn from a study of early T cells in non-severe SARS-CoV-2 infection. V was trimmed by 5 bases and J by 6 bases, leaving 23 bases between them. Germline CDR1 is SGHTA and CDR2 is FQGNSA. This CDR3 has 17 residues. Unique molecular identifiers tagged individual cDNA molecules. TCRdb processed the 5' RACE reads anew with MiXCR; each CDR3 protein has one entry. The data contain about 42,000 distinct CDR3 sequences, roughly 6.6% of them singletons. This clonotype was seen a few times. This TCR was sampled from an adult who was a healthcare worker with PCR-confirmed SARS-CoV-2 infection or an uninfected control (not recorded which). The sequencing sample was made of whole blood. The chain is built from TRBV7-2 and TRBJ2-1; a weak D match, TRBD2 (5 bases). Here the CDR3 reads CASSRSRSGSYTNEQFF. CDR3 bases: TGTGCCAGCAGCAGATCACGGAGCGGCTCTTATACCAATGAGCAGTTCTTC. Complete variable domain (other parts from reference TRBV7-2 and TRBJ2-1): GAGVSQSPSNKVTEKGKDVELRCDPISGHTALYWYRQSLGQGLEFLIYFQGNSAPDKSGLPSDRFSAERTGGSVSTLTIQRTQQEDSAVYLCASSRSRSGSYTNEQFFGPGTRLTVL.